The present T cell receptor (beta chain) was sequenced within a study of T cell responses to AZD1222 COVID-19 vaccine. Study-wide context: Second doses were pooled across both intervals (about 4 or about 12 weeks).

Points from the study as a whole: Reports indicate that nearly half of spike-specific TCRs are directed at unmutated variant regions. Only 5 or 6 people who got AZD1222 tested seropositive at baseline. Donors were mostly white British, more females; clonal diversity possibly underestimated.

Using immunoSEQ multiplex PCR, the repertoire was profiled, and TCRdb retains in-frame clones only, with some absent. This sample yields 100,000 or so clones, of which around 89% are seen a single time; over 8% belongs to the top ten. Germline V CDR1 and CDR2: MNHNS, SASEGT. V shed 3 bases, J shed 1 base, and the junction held 6 bases outside the gene matches. The length of the CDR3 is 17 residues. Turning to this clone: Its target is not known.

The starting material was peripheral blood, obtained on day 0 of AZD1222 vaccination. This chain connects TRBV6-1 to TRBJ2-2; TRBD2 matches at 9 bases. The receptor was isolated from an adult in good health. CDR3 residues: CASSDGGAGGNTGELFF. DNA for the CDR3: TGTGCCAGCAGTGATGGAGGAGCGGGAGGGAACACCGGGGAGCTGTTTTTT.